These T cell receptor beta chains were read from a single sample in a study of T cell repertoires in cytomegalovirus infection. TCRdb re-analysed the reads in MiXCR, keeping a single row per CDR3 protein. The profile shows approximately 190,000 distinct CDR3 sequences, 28% of them singletons. Sequencing was performed on PBMCs. The receptors come from a human donor in good health (CMV status not recorded). Some clones in this sample may be carry-over from other donors' samples. Each CDR3 is given with its conserved first and last residue. Each record gives: D gene, V gene, clone size, J gene, CDR3 protein, CDR3 DNA. D genes are given only for firm matches. A row's size may be missing; if present it is once, few, many or a size class.

.	TRBV7-2	few	TRBJ1-6	CASSAVLSGSPLHF	TGTGCCAGCAGCGCCGTCTTGTCGGGTTCACCCCTCCACTTT
TRBD1	TRBV7-4	.	TRBJ1-5	CASSWGQDKPQHF	TGTGCCAGCAGCTGGGGACAGGATAAGCCCCAGCATTTT
.	TRBV6-1	.	TRBJ2-2	CASSEGQAGGELFF	TGTGCCAGCAGTGAAGGACAGGCGGGCGGGGAGCTGTTTTTT
.	TRBV9	.	TRBJ2-5	CASSVTDSKRETQYF	TGTGCCAGCAGCGTAACTGATTCGAAAAGGGAGACCCAGTACTTC
TRBD1	TRBV7-2	many	TRBJ1-1	CASSDGQGMNTEAFF	TGTGCCAGCAGCGACGGACAGGGGATGAACACTGAAGCTTTCTTT
TRBD1	TRBV7-2	many	TRBJ2-5	CASSLDRAQETQYF	TGTGCCAGCAGCTTGGACAGGGCCCAAGAGACCCAGTACTTC
TRBD2	TRBV20-1	.	TRBJ2-5	CSARPSGGQETQYF	TGCAGTGCTAGGCCGAGCGGGGGTCAAGAGACCCAGTACTTC
TRBD1	TRBV18	.	TRBJ1-2	CASSPTNRGSYDYTF	TGTGCCAGCTCACCAACTAACAGGGGCTCCTATGACTACACCTTC
TRBD1	TRBV6-5	many	TRBJ1-1	CASRPTGAGNTEAFF	TGTGCCAGCAGACCGACAGGGGCCGGGAACACTGAAGCTTTCTTT
.	TRBV10-3	.	TRBJ1-1	CAISEGNRDTEAFF	TGTGCCATCAGTGAGGGAAACAGGGACACTGAAGCTTTCTTT
.	TRBV7-2	few	TRBJ2-3	CASSLKGDPTDTQYF	TGTGCCAGCAGCTTAAAGGGGGACCCCACAGATACGCAGTATTTT
.	TRBV14	few	TRBJ1-1	CASSPTKGGALSGRTEAFF	TGTGCCAGCAGCCCCACCAAAGGGGGGGCGTTGAGTGGGCGCACTGAAGCTTTCTTT
.	TRBV4-1	few	TRBJ1-1	CASSPNWGDTEAFF	TGCGCCAGCAGCCCAAATTGGGGCGACACTGAAGCTTTCTTT
.	TRBV7-8	many	TRBJ1-6	CASSLAGLYNSPLHF	TGTGCCAGCAGCTTAGCGGGACTCTATAATTCACCCCTCCACTTT
.	TRBV25-1	.	TRBJ1-1	CASSDSGPPLGDTEAFF	TGTGCCAGCAGTGATTCCGGCCCCCCCTTGGGGGACACTGAAGCTTTCTTT
TRBD1	TRBV15	.	TRBJ2-5	CATSKGAERETQYF	TGTGCCACCAGCAAGGGGGCGGAACGCGAGACCCAGTACTTC
.	TRBV7-8	many	TRBJ1-2	CASSLSEANYGYTF	TGTGCCAGCAGCTTATCGGAGGCTAACTATGGCTACACCTTC
.	TRBV5-5	.	TRBJ2-2	CASSPSGREDTGELFF	TGTGCCAGCAGCCCATCAGGCAGGGAGGACACCGGGGAGCTGTTTTTT
TRBD1	TRBV7-2	many	TRBJ1-2	CASSLAQGQGHGYTF	TGTGCCAGCAGCTTAGCGCAGGGACAGGGGCATGGCTACACCTTC
.	TRBV9	few	TRBJ1-1	CASSPTWTPGGNTEAFF	TGTGCCAGCAGCCCGACCTGGACACCGGGGGGGAACACTGAAGCTTTCTTT
.	TRBV6-2/TRBV6-3	.	TRBJ1-3	CASSYPTGGSGNTIYF	TGTGCCAGCAGTTACCCGACAGGCGGCTCTGGAAACACCATATATTTT
TRBD2	TRBV5-8	.	TRBJ2-7	CASSLAGGDEQYF	TGTGCCAGCAGCTTGGCGGGAGGCGACGAGCAGTACTTC
TRBD1	TRBV5-1	.	TRBJ1-2	CASSLDRGIDGYTF	TGCGCCAGCAGCCTGGACAGGGGAATAGATGGCTACACCTTC
.	TRBV7-3	few	TRBJ2-7	CASSSGPSYEQYF	TGTGCCAGCAGCTCCGGGCCTTCCTACGAGCAGTACTTC
.	TRBV12-3/TRBV12-4	.	TRBJ2-1	CASSPGNGDEQFF	TGTGCCAGCAGTCCGGGGAATGGGGATGAGCAGTTCTTC
.	TRBV29-1	.	TRBJ1-1	CSVEGQAMNTEAFF	TGCAGCGTTGAAGGACAGGCCATGAACACTGAAGCTTTCTTT
TRBD2	TRBV7-2	many	TRBJ2-5	CASSAHSAGGETQYF	TGTGCCAGCAGCGCACACAGCGCGGGGGGGGAGACCCAGTACTTC
.	TRBV12-3/TRBV12-4	.	TRBJ1-2	CASSQRGYNYGYTF	TGTGCCAGCAGTCAGAGGGGCTATAACTATGGCTACACCTTC
.	TRBV6-2/TRBV6-3	few	TRBJ1-1	CASSYSTSVNTEAFF	TGTGCCAGCAGTTACTCGACATCCGTTAACACTGAAGCTTTCTTT
.	TRBV5-1	few	TRBJ2-1	CASSPDLVGEQFF	TGCGCCAGCAGCCCGGACCTGGTCGGTGAGCAGTTCTTC
.	TRBV12-3/TRBV12-4	.	TRBJ1-1	CASRPAGIAEAFF	TGTGCCAGCAGGCCGGCGGGGATCGCTGAAGCTTTCTTT
.	TRBV29-1	once	TRBJ1-1	CSVEGDEGRTEAFF	TGCAGCGTTGAAGGGGACGAGGGACGAACTGAAGCTTTCTTT
TRBD2	TRBV29-1	once	TRBJ2-7	CSVFVRTRTGEQYF	TGCAGCGTTTTTGTTCGGACTAGAACGGGCGAGCAGTACTTC
.	TRBV6-1	.	TRBJ1-5	CASSEAGVGFQPQHF	TGTGCCAGCAGTGAAGCCGGAGTGGGGTTTCAGCCCCAGCATTTT
.	TRBV12-3/TRBV12-4	.	TRBJ2-7	CASSPGPIGGQYF	TGTGCCAGCAGCCCCGGGCCCATAGGGGGGCAGTACTTC
.	TRBV11-3	.	TRBJ1-1	CASSPAGGSTEAFF	TGTGCCAGCAGTCCCGCCGGGGGTTCCACTGAAGCTTTCTTT
TRBD1	TRBV5-5	.	TRBJ2-2	CASSRGQGYTGELFF	TGTGCCAGCAGCCGGGGACAGGGGTACACCGGGGAGCTGTTTTTT
TRBD1	TRBV5-1	few	TRBJ2-3	CASSITGVSMMADTQYF	TGCGCCAGCTCCATAACAGGGGTTTCAATGATGGCAGATACGCAGTATTTT
.	TRBV12-5	.	TRBJ2-3	CASGLGMYRAMGDTQYF	TGTGCTAGTGGTTTGGGGATGTACAGGGCCATGGGAGATACGCAGTATTTT
TRBD2	TRBV7-3	.	TRBJ2-3	CASSSGAGGRSDTQYF	TGTGCCAGCAGCTCGGGAGCGGGGGGGCGGTCAGATACGCAGTATTTT
.	TRBV29-1	.	TRBJ2-2	CSVADLNTGELFF	TGCAGCGTTGCGGATTTGAACACCGGGGAGCTGTTTTTT
.	TRBV2	few	TRBJ2-3	CASSGGPSTDTQYF	TGTGCCAGCAGCGGGGGGCCTAGCACAGATACGCAGTATTTT
.	TRBV5-1	.	TRBJ2-2	CASKKEGLAGELFF	TGCGCCAGCAAGAAGGAGGGGCTGGCCGGGGAGCTGTTTTTT
.	TRBV5-1	few	TRBJ1-2	CASSLQGGDGYTF	TGCGCCAGCAGCTTACAGGGAGGCGATGGCTACACCTTC
.	TRBV13	.	TRBJ2-2	CASSSDPVTGILPHANTGELFF	TGTGCCAGCAGCTCAGACCCCGTGACAGGAATACTCCCTCACGCGAACACCGGGGAGCTGTTTTTT
.	TRBV2	.	TRBJ1-1	CASSIPGSIGAFF	TGTGCCAGCAGTATACCGGGATCGATAGGGGCTTTCTTT
.	TRBV2	many	TRBJ1-1	CASSTFEGVTEAFF	TGTGCCAGCAGTACCTTTGAGGGGGTCACTGAAGCTTTCTTT
.	TRBV7-2	few	TRBJ1-1	CASSFNVLAGNTEAFF	TGTGCCAGCTCCTTCAACGTCCTTGCAGGGAACACTGAAGCTTTCTTT
.	TRBV14	.	TRBJ2-3	CASSHRLGTDTQYF	TGTGCCAGCAGCCACAGACTAGGCACAGATACGCAGTATTTT
.	TRBV19	.	TRBJ1-5	CASSTAGTYKPQHF	TGTGCCAGTAGTACCGCCGGGACGTACAAGCCCCAGCATTTT
.	TRBV19	.	TRBJ1-1	CASSSRLGTEAFF	TGTGCCAGTAGTAGCAGGCTGGGAACTGAAGCTTTCTTT
.	TRBV7-6	few	TRBJ2-2	CASSLEITGELFF	TGTGCTAGCAGCTTAGAGATCACCGGGGAGCTGTTTTTT
.	TRBV20-1	.	TRBJ2-5	CSARSSERAGETQYF	TGCAGTGCTAGATCGTCCGAACGGGCGGGGGAGACCCAGTACTTC
.	TRBV7-8	.	TRBJ1-2	CASSLGRQYYGYTF	TGTGCCAGCAGCTTAGGACGGCAGTACTATGGCTACACCTTC
TRBD1	TRBV19	few	TRBJ2-4	CASRSDRGVAKNIQYF	TGTGCCAGTAGATCGGACAGGGGTGTCGCCAAAAACATTCAGTACTTC